This TCR beta chain was observed in a study of blood T cell repertoires in COVID-19. Trimming cost V 2 bases and J 2 bases, with 8 bases left between them. This CDR3 is built from 14 residues. The V gene's germline CDR1 is SEHNR and CDR2 FQNEAQ (reference sequence). Sequencing used immunoSEQ multiplex PCR; TCRdb keeps in-frame clones, though not all of them. Of approximately 59,000 clones detected, about 81% appear once; the ten largest clones hold around a third. Enrollment of patients from Seattle took place during active infection, with longitudinal follow-up. This chain joins TRBV7-9 and TRBJ2-3; possible D gene TRBD2, 5 bases. The receptor was isolated from a man aged 55 to 70 with COVID-19, enrolled during active disease. Sequenced: peripheral blood. The CDR3 protein is CASSLPGSTDTQYF. Written as DNA, the CDR3 is TGTGCCAGCAGCTTACCGGGATCCACAGATACGCAGTATTTT.